Below, 24 T cell receptor beta chains from the same sample are listed, as sequenced in a study of post-analysis software for immune sequencing data (dated by TCRdb to about 2015). No antigens are known for them. To prepare the library, PCR was applied. TCRdb records Illumina HiSeq 2500 as the sequencer. To reduce PCR and sequencing biases, unique molecular identifiers were incorporated into the TCR beta cDNA libraries. TCRdb cleaned the public reads at Q25 with fastp, built clones with MiXCR and kept in-frame beta chains. CDR3 protein duplicates are merged, each entry listing the most common genes and DNA. The sample data list roughly 700,000 distinct CDR3 sequences, and roughly 29% of these were observed just once. Roughly 0.57% of the sample rests with the top ten. Results the study describes overall, beyond this receptor: A handful of TRBV segments, including TRBV5-6, TRBV5-1 and TRBV20-1, were significantly more frequent in patients than controls.

The source material was blood. The receptors derive from a girl aged 5-17 years with multiple sclerosis.

Notes on this clonotype: A much larger clone differs by one base, so this may be a read error. This chain's CDR3 is CASSGPLADTQYF. As DNA, the CDR3 is TGTGCCAGCAGCGGCCCCCTCGCAGATACGCAGTATTTT. The rearrangement links TRBV9 to TRBJ2-3; D is uncertain. This CDR3 is built from 13 residues. From germline, CDR1 is SGDLS and CDR2 YYNGEE. With 3 bases removed from V and 4 bases from J, the gap between germline ends came to 9 bases.

This clonotype was picked up many times. The rearrangement joins TRBV6-1 to TRBJ1-1, with no clear D. The CDR3 has 10 amino acids. Trimming removed 6 bases from V and 11 bases from J, with 10 bases in between. Germline V lookup: CDR1 MNHNS, CDR2 SASEGT. In DNA, the CDR3 is TGTGCCAGCAGGATAACAGAGGCTTTCTTT. This encodes CASRITEAFF.

V gene TRBV7-2 combines with J gene TRBJ1-5; no definite D call. V lost 2 bases to trimming and J lost 5 bases, with 13 bases between them. Germline assignment: CDR1 SGHTA and CDR2 FQGNSA. This CDR3 has 15 residues. CDR3 DNA sequence: TGTGCCAGCAGCTTATCTTCAGAGTTCTATCAGCCCCAGCATTTT. This codes for CASSLSSEFYQPQHF.

CDR3 coding DNA: TGCGCCAGCAGCCGGCAATCGGACGGAACCTACGAGCAGTACTTC. Translated: CASSRQSDGTYEQYF. This rearrangement joins TRBV4-3 to TRBJ2-7; D ambiguous. The CDR3 contains 15 residues. Germline V gene sequence: CDR1 LGHNA, CDR2 YSLEER. The V gene lost 4 bases and the J gene lost 2 bases, with 15 bases spanning the gap.

This clonotype was recorded at least ten times. V usage is TRBV6-6 and J usage is TRBJ2-1, with D uncertain. V was cut by 2 bases and J by 8 bases, with 10 bases left in between. In germline, CDR1 is MNHNY, CDR2 SVGAGI (reference sequence). This CDR3 spans 13 amino acids. DNA for the CDR3: TGTGCCAGCAGTTACAGCCCTGAGGATGAGCAGTTCTTC. The encoded protein is CASSYSPEDEQFF.

CDR3 coding DNA: TGTGCCAGCAGCTCCGCAGGAAGGTCTTTTGCGAACACTGAAGCTTTCTTT. It encodes CASSSAGRSFANTEAFF. The chain is built from TRBV3-1 and TRBJ1-1, with unresolved D. Looked up from germline, CDR1 is LGHDT and CDR2 is YNNKEL (reference sequence). V lost 5 bases, J lost 1 base, and 20 bases lay in between. The CDR3 loop spans 17 amino acids. Full variable domain (missing parts from reference TRBV3-1 and TRBJ1-1): DTAVSQTPKYLVTQMGNDKSIKCEQNLGHDTMYWYKQDSKKFLKIMFSYNNKELIINETVPNRFSPKSPDKAHLNLHINSLELGDSAVYFCASSSAGRSFANTEAFFGQGTRLTVV.

Details on this clonotype: A clone one base away is much larger, so this may be a read error. The genes are TRBV6-6 and TRBJ2-1, with 8 bases aligning to TRBD1. Germline V gene lookup returns CDR1 MNHNY and CDR2 SVGAGI (reference sequence). The CDR3 contains 13 residues. The CDR3 DNA sequence: TGTACCAGCAGCCGGACAGGGTACAATGAGCAGTTCTTC. Translation: CTSSRTGYNEQFF.

The rearrangement links TRBV11-2 to TRBJ2-5; D ambiguous. Trimming cost V 5 bases and J 5 bases, with 18 bases left between them. CDR1 SGHAT and CDR2 FQNNGV come from the germline V gene. This CDR3 is 15 amino acids long. The CDR3 loop is CASSPPGMPVETQYF. The CDR3 bases are TGTGCCAGCAGCCCACCGGGTATGCCGGTGGAGACCCAGTACTTC.

A few counts support this clonotype. V gene TRBV28 combines with J gene TRBJ1-2; 7 bases map to TRBD1. Germline assignment: CDR1 MDHEN and CDR2 SYDVKM. The CDR3 has 13 residues. V dropped 6 bases and J dropped 4; count of bases not matched to a gene: 5. The CDR3 reads CASRTGTAYGYTF. As DNA, the CDR3 is TGTGCCAGCAGAACCGGGACAGCCTATGGCTACACCTTC.

This clonotype was seen a few times. Here the CDR3 DNA reads TGTGCCAGCAGCTTAGAGGGACAGGGGTTAGCCAAAAACATTCAGTACTTC. It yields the protein CASSLEGQGLAKNIQYF. This sequence joins TRBV7-8 and TRBJ2-4; TRBD1 aligns across 10 bases. The CDR3 length is 17 residues. The germline V gene encodes CDR1 SGHVS and CDR2 FQNEAQ. The V segment lost 1 base and the J segment 0 bases; nucleotides outside the gene matches: 3.

The chain recombines TRBV7-2 with TRBJ1-2; 9 positions agree with TRBD1. Germline V gene lookup returns CDR1 SGHTA and CDR2 FQGNSA. The ends lost 5 bases at V and 8 bases at J; junction bases unmatched: 12. The CDR3 is made up of 15 amino acids. CDR3 bases: TGTGCCAGCAGCCCGGGGACAGGGACCAGGGGGGGCTACACCTTC. It yields the protein CASSPGTGTRGGYTF.

The chain employs TRBV20-1 and TRBJ2-5; D is possibly TRBD1 (6 bases). The germline CDR1 and CDR2 sequences are DFQATT and SNEGSKA (reference sequence). Trimming left V 0 bases short and J 7 bases short, with 15 bases between. The CDR3 sequence is 14 residues long. As DNA, the CDR3 is TGCAGTGCTAGAGACCAAACAGGGATGGGGACCCAGTACTTC. Translated: CSARDQTGMGTQYF.

This clonotype was seen more than once but under ten times. The J gene is TRBJ2-5, the V gene TRBV7-2; 13 bases agree with TRBD2. The CDR3 length is 17 residues. CDR1 and CDR2 from the germline V gene are SGHTA and FQGNSA. J gave up 11 bases and V 5 bases, and 17 bases lay outside the gene matches. CDR3 sequence (DNA): TGTGCCAGCAGCCTCCGACTAGCGGGAGGCGGGGGGAATGAGCAGTACTTC. It yields the protein CASSLRLAGGGGNEQYF.

The chain employs TRBV10-1 and TRBJ2-3; 7 bases match TRBD2. The CDR3 runs 16 residues. After removal of 0 bases from V and 1 base from J, the junction contained 4 bases not matched to a gene. Looked up from germline, CDR1 is WNHNN and CDR2 is SYGVQD (reference sequence). The CDR3 here is CASSESTSGGTDTQYF. CDR3 sequence (DNA): TGCGCCAGCAGTGAGTCGACAAGCGGGGGCACAGATACGCAGTATTTT.

The chain combines TRBV9 with TRBJ1-2, with no clear D. Trimming took 0 bases from V and 3 from J, leaving 6 bases between them. The germline gives CDR1 SGDLS, CDR2 YYNGEE. There are 13 residues in the CDR3. CDR3 sequence (DNA): TGTGCCAGCAGCGTAGCTAATCACTATGGCTACACCTTC. Protein: CASSVANHYGYTF.

The table lists this clonotype with a few counts. This CDR3 is CASIGGGRDNEQFF. CDR3 nucleotides: TGTGCCAGCATAGGTGGGGGAAGAGACAATGAGCAGTTCTTC. J is TRBJ2-1 and V is TRBV28; possibly TRBD1 or TRBD2 for D (5 bases each). The CDR3 is 14 residues long. Germline lookup yields CDR1 MDHEN and CDR2 SYDVKM. The germline V and J ends were trimmed by 7 bases and 5 bases, with 15 bases remaining between them.

The chain links TRBV7-2 to TRBJ2-5; D gene uncertain. Per germline, CDR1 SGHTA and CDR2 FQGNSA. The CDR3 loop spans 13 amino acids. The V and J ends lost 1 base and 5 bases respectively, with 8 bases between them. This CDR3 reads CASSLGRRETQYF. DNA for the CDR3: TGTGCCAGCAGCTTAGGGCGGCGGGAGACCCAGTACTTC.

The chain links TRBV4-3 to TRBJ1-2; 7 bases fit TRBD1. The V gene end was trimmed by 0 bases and the J gene end by 8 bases; junction bases not matched to a gene: 6. The CDR3 has 14 amino acids. In germline, CDR1 is LGHNA, CDR2 YSLEER. CDR3 in amino acids: CASSQDIGGWGYTF. The CDR3 DNA sequence: TGCGCCAGCAGCCAAGATATAGGGGGCTGGGGCTACACCTTC.

The chain is built from TRBV7-2 and TRBJ2-7; D is ambiguous. V was pared by 2 bases and J by 4 bases, with 12 bases between. Germline assignment: CDR1 SGHTA and CDR2 FQGNSA. The CDR3 runs to 14 residues. In DNA, the CDR3 is TGTGCCAGCAGCTTAATGGGCAGCCCTTACGAGCAGTACTTC. Translation gives CASSLMGSPYEQYF.

In its sample, this clonotype was seen a few times. The chain joins TRBV4-3 to TRBJ2-7; D perhaps matches TRBD2 (5 bases). CDR1 is LGHNA and CDR2 is YSLEER in the germline V gene. V lost 0 bases and J lost 11, with 14 bases in between. The CDR3 contains 13 residues. CDR3 residues: CASSQDLRETKYF. The CDR3 coding sequence is TGCGCCAGCAGCCAAGACTTAAGGGAGACCAAGTACTTC.

The chain joins TRBV20-1 to TRBJ1-1; D unresolved. V gave up 0 bases and J gave up 8 bases, with 16 bases separating them. The CDR3 is 14 amino acids. Germline lookup yields CDR1 DFQATT and CDR2 SNEGSKA (reference sequence). The CDR3 loop reads CSARDLGQDDEAFF. Written as DNA, the CDR3 is TGCAGTGCTAGAGATCTTGGTCAGGACGACGAAGCTTTCTTT.

This clonotype has only a few counts. The chain employs TRBV6-5 and TRBJ2-3; maybe TRBD2 (5 bases). Germline V gives CDR1 MNHEY, CDR2 SVGAGI. This CDR3 is 15 amino acids long. With 4 bases removed from V and 5 bases from J, the gap between germline ends came to 16 bases. CDR3 sequence (DNA): TGTGCCAGCAGTTTCCGACTATATCCAAGAGATACGCAGTATTTT. It yields the protein CASSFRLYPRDTQYF.

This clonotype was counted between two and nine times. V usage is TRBV6-2 or TRBV6-3 and J usage is TRBJ1-2; a possible D gene is TRBD1 (6 bases). Trimming took off 0 bases at V and 12 bases at J, with 17 bases between the two ends. Germline V lookup: CDR1 MNHEY, CDR2 SVGEGT. This CDR3 spans 14 amino acids. The CDR3 loop is CASSYSTFGGDNTF. The CDR3 DNA reads TGTGCCAGCAGTTACTCGACGTTCGGTGGGGACAACACCTTC.

This clonotype was seen more than once but under ten times. The V and J genes are TRBV4-1 and TRBJ2-3, with TRBD2 matching 10 bases. This CDR3 is 17 amino acids long. J lost 4 bases, V lost 0 bases, and 7 bases had no gene match. Germline V CDR1 and CDR2: MGHRA, YSYEKL. The CDR3 protein is CASSQDQLAGLADTQYF. The CDR3 nucleotides read TGCGCCAGCAGCCAAGATCAACTAGCGGGGTTGGCAGATACGCAGTATTTT.